This TCR beta chain was identified during a study of OX40 agonist ivuxolimab in advanced cancers. In the study overall: Patients in the trial were receiving intravenous ivuxolimab every 2 weeks, at doses of 0.01 to 10 mg/kg. Study-wide points: Researchers report that CD8+ T cells had, on average, more expanded clones than CD4+. At doses 0.1 to 3.0 mg/kg, CD4+ and CD8+ clones expanded.

With respect to this clone: Its target is unknown. An end of the junction differs from the germline gene, which may be a read error.

Sequencing used immunoSEQ multiplex PCR; TCRdb keeps in-frame clones, though not all of them. Of fewer than 25,000 clones in the sample, under 85% were seen once. The sequencing here drew on CD4+ or CD8+ T cells sorted from blood, taken in a trial of the OX40 agonist ivuxolimab. The source of this sequence is an adult with an advanced solid tumor such as melanoma, head and neck, liver or kidney cancer.

DNA of the CDR3: TGTGCCAGCAGCCTAGACAGTTACTCTGGAAACACCATATATTTT. Its translation is CASSLDSYSGNTIYF. The chain links TRBV11-2 to TRBJ1-3; D may be TRBD1 (5 bases). The CDR3 runs to 15 residues. Germline values: CDR1 SGHAT, CDR2 FQNNGV.